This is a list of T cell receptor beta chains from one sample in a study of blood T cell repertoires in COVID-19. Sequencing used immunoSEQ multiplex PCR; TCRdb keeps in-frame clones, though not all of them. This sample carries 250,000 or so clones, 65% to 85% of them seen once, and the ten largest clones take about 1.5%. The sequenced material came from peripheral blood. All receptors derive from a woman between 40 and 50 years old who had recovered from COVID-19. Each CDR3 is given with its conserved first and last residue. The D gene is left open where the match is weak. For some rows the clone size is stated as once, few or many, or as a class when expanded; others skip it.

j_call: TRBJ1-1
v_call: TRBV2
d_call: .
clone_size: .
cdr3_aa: CACRGGRGVHTEAFF
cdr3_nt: TGTGCCTGCCGTGGGGGCAGGGGTGTGCACACTGAAGCTTTCTTT

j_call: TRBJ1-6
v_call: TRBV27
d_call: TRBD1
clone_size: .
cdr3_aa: CASSGTGRGSPLHF
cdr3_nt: TGTGCCAGCAGCGGGACAGGGAGAGGATCACCCCTCCACTTT

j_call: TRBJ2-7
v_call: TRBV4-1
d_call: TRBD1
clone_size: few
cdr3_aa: CASSQDDRTGGAYEQYF
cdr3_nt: TGCGCCAGCAGCCAAGATGATCGGACAGGGGGGGCCTACGAGCAGTACTTC

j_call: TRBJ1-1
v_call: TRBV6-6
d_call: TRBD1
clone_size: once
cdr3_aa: CASNRDSNPGTEAFF
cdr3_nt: TGTGCCAGCAATAGGGACAGCAACCCTGGGACTGAAGCTTTCTTT

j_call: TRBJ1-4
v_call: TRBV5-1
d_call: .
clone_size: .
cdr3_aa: CASSADPGRGNEKLFF
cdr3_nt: TGCGCCAGCAGCGCCGATCCGGGTAGAGGGAATGAAAAACTGTTTTTT

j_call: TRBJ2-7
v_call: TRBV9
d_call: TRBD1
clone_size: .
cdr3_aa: CASSGTGTGVFEQYF
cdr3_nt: TGTGCCAGCAGCGGAACCGGGACAGGGGTCTTCGAGCAGTACTTC

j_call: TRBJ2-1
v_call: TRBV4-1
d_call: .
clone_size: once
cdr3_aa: CASSVAGPASYNEQFF
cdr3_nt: TGCGCCAGCAGCGTCGCGGGGCCAGCCTCCTACAATGAGCAGTTCTTC

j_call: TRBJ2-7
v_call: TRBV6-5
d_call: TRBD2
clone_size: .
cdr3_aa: CASSLAGGPYEQYF
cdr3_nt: TGTGCCAGCAGTTTAGCGGGGGGGCCCTACGAGCAGTACTTC

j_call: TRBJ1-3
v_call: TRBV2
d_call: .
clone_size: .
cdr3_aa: CASSLGGGSGNTIYF
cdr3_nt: TGTGCCAGCAGTCTCGGAGGAGGGTCTGGAAACACCATATATTTT

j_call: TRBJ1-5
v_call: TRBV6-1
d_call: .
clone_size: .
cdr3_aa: CASSDPFGQGLGQPQHF
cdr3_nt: TGTGCCAGCAGTGACCCCTTCGGTCAGGGATTGGGTCAGCCCCAGCATTTT

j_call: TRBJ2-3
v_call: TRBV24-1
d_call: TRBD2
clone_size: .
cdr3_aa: CATREGLVADTQYF
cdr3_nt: TGTGCCACCAGGGAGGGACTAGTCGCAGATACGCAGTATTTT

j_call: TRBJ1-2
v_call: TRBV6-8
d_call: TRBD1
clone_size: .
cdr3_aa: CASSLLGGEGGYTF
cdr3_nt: TGTGCCAGCAGTTTGTTAGGGGGCGAGGGAGGCTACACCTTC

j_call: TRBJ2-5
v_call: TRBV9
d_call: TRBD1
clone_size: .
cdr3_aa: CASSGGGTGRETQYF
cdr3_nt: TGTGCCAGCAGCGGGGGCGGGACAGGGAGGGAGACCCAGTACTTC

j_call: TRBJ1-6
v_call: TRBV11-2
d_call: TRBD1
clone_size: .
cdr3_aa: CASSQILGQGHNSPLHF
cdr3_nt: TGTGCCAGCAGCCAAATACTGGGACAGGGACATAATTCACCCCTCCACTTT

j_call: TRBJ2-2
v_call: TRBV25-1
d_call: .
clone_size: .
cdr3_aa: CASSDTTTYTGELFF
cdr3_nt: TGTGCCAGCAGTGACACCACTACTTACACCGGGGAGCTGTTTTTT

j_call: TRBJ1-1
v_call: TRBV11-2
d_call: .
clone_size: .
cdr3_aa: CASTPRNTEAFF
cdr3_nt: TGTGCCAGCACCCCCAGGAACACTGAAGCTTTCTTT

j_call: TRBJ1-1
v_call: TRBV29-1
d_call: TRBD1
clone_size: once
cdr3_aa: CSVGGQGPTEAFF
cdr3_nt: TGCAGCGTTGGGGGACAGGGGCCGACTGAAGCTTTCTTT

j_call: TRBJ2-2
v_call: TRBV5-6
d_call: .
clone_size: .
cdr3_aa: CASSLVGGEDTGELFF
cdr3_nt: TGTGCCAGCAGCTTGGTGGGCGGGGAGGACACCGGGGAGCTGTTTTTT

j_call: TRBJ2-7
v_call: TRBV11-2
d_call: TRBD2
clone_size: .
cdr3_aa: CASSLEPPVAGYSYEQYF
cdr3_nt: TGTGCCAGCAGCTTAGAACCGCCTGTAGCGGGATACTCGTACGAGCAGTACTTC

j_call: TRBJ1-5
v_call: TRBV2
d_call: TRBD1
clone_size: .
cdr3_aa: CASRLGTGSSNQPQHF
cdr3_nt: TGTGCCAGCAGACTTGGGACAGGGAGCAGCAATCAGCCCCAGCATTTT

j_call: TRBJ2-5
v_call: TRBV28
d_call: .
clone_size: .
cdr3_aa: CASSGRETQYF
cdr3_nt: TGTGCCAGCAGTGGCAGGGAGACCCAGTACTTC

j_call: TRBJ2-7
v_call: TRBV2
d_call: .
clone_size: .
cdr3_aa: CASSPGSTFYEQYF
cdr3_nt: TGTGCCAGTTCGCCGGGAAGTACGTTCTACGAGCAGTACTTC

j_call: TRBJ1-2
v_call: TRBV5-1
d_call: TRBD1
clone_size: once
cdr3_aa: CASSWAGTGNGYTF
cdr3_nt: TGCGCCAGCAGCTGGGCCGGGACAGGGAATGGCTACACCTTC

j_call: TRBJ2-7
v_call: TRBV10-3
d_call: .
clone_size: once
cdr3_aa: CAISSAPGEEQYF
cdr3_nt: TGTGCCATCAGTTCAGCTCCCGGAGAGGAGCAGTACTTC

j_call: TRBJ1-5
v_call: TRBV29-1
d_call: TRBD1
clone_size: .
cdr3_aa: CSVGQGLEQPQHF
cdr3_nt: TGCAGCGTTGGACAGGGGTTAGAACAGCCCCAGCATTTT

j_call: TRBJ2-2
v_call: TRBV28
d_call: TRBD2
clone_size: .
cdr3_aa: CASSSILAGDTGELFF
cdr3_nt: TGTGCCAGCAGTTCCATACTAGCGGGGGATACCGGGGAGCTGTTTTTT

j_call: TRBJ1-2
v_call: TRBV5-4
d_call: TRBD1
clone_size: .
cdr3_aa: CASTPGDRGRYGYTF
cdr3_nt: TGTGCCAGCACCCCCGGGGACAGGGGACGGTATGGCTACACCTTC

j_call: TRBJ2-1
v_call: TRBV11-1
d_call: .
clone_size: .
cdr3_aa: CASSSGFSSYNEQFF
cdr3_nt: TGTGCCAGCAGCAGCGGGTTCAGCTCCTACAATGAGCAGTTCTTC

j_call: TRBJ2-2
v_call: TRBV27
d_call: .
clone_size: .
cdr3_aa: CASIRHSDGELFF
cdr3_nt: TGTGCCAGCATAAGGCATAGCGACGGGGAGCTGTTTTTT

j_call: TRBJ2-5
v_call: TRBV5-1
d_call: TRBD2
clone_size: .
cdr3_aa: CASSWGLAGIQETQYF
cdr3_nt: TGCGCCAGCAGCTGGGGGCTAGCGGGGATCCAAGAGACCCAGTACTTC

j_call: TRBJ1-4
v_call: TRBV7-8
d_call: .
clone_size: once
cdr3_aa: CASSLDSAPRGKLFF
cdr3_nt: TGTGCCAGCAGCTTAGACTCGGCTCCCCGGGGAAAACTGTTTTTT

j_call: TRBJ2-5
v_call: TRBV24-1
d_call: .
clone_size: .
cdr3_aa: CATSDSLTRETQYF
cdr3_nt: TGTGCCACCAGTGATTCACTGACGAGGGAGACCCAGTACTTC